The 25 T cell receptor beta chains given below trace back to one sample, sequenced in a study of OX40 agonist ivuxolimab in advanced cancers. Repertoires were generated with immunoSEQ multiplex PCR, while TCRdb's copy carries only in-frame clones and drops some. Of about 36,000 clones in the sample, 81% were seen once. Source: CD4+ or CD8+ T cells sorted from blood, taken in a trial of the OX40 agonist ivuxolimab. These receptor sequences come from an adult with an advanced solid tumor such as melanoma, head and neck, liver or kidney cancer.

V and J are TRBV18 and TRBJ1-2; D is undetermined. Between the trimmed V and J ends, which lost 0 bases and 3 bases, there was a span of 8 bases. This CDR3 comprises 14 residues. Germline V gene lookup returns CDR1 KGHSH and CDR2 LQKENI. The CDR3 spells CASSPPSADYGYTF. CDR3 nucleotide sequence: TGTGCCAGCTCACCACCGTCTGCAGACTATGGCTACACCTTC.

This rearrangement joins TRBV5-8 to TRBJ2-7, with 8 bases lining up with TRBD2. CDR1 and CDR2 from the germline V gene are SGHTS and YDEGEE. This CDR3 is 14 amino acids long. Germline trimming cut 2 bases from V and 3 bases from J; bases unmatched to any gene: 4. The CDR3 loop is CASSFELAVYEQYF. The DNA of the CDR3 is TGTGCCAGCAGCTTCGAACTAGCGGTCTACGAGCAGTACTTC.

The chain carries TRBV11-2 and TRBJ1-4; D remains ambiguous. The CDR3 extends over 16 amino acids. The germline V and J ends were trimmed by 0 bases and 5 bases, with 13 bases remaining between them. Germline V CDR1 and CDR2: SGHAT, FQNNGV. CDR3 region: CASSLDGVRANEKLFF. The CDR3 DNA reads TGTGCCAGCAGCTTAGATGGGGTCCGGGCCAATGAAAAACTGTTTTTT.

The sample holds one count of this clone. DNA of the CDR3: TGTGCCAGCAGCTTGGTTAGGGTGAAGAACACCGGGGAGCTGTTTTTT. It translates to CASSLVRVKNTGELFF. The V gene is TRBV5-4, the J gene TRBJ2-2; no reliable D call. CDR3 length: 16 residues. V was trimmed by 0 bases and J by 1 base, leaving 10 bases between them. Looked up from germline, CDR1 is SGHNT and CDR2 is YYREEE (reference sequence).

This chain joins TRBV2 and TRBJ1-2; TRBD1 is a possible D gene (5 bases). CDR1 is SNHLY, CDR2 FYNNEI, per germline. The CDR3 runs 14 residues. V gave up 7 bases and J gave up 2 bases, with 14 bases separating them. This CDR3 is CASIRQGGNYGYTF. The DNA for the CDR3 is TGTGCCAGCATACGGCAGGGCGGAAACTATGGCTACACCTTC.

The rearrangement uses TRBV7-6 and TRBJ1-4; 7 bases line up with TRBD1. Per the germline V gene, CDR1 is SGHVS and CDR2 is FNYEAQ. The CDR3 spans 13 residues. V shed 5 bases, J shed 8 bases, and the junction held 5 bases outside the gene matches. In nucleotides, the CDR3 is TGTGCCAGCAGCCTTCGGACAGGCGAAAAACTGTTTTTT. Residues: CASSLRTGEKLFF. Variable domain in full (rest from reference TRBV7-6 and TRBJ1-4): GAGVSQSPRYKVTKRGQDVALRCDPISGHVSLYWYRQALGQGPEFLTYFNYEAQQDKSGLPNDRFSAERPEGSISTLTIQRTEQRDSAMYRCASSLRTGEKLFFGSGTQLSVL.

The V and J genes are TRBV19 and TRBJ1-3; possibly TRBD1 for D (6 bases). From germline, CDR1 is LNHDA and CDR2 SQIVND (reference sequence). V was pared by 5 bases and J by 2 bases, with 10 bases between. The CDR3 has 14 residues. In DNA, the CDR3 is TGTGCCAGTAGTTCGGACAGCCCTGGAAACACCATATATTTT. It specifies CASSSDSPGNTIYF.

The chain carries TRBV7-8 and TRBJ2-1; D is perhaps TRBD1 (6 bases). This CDR3 spans 14 amino acids. Germline CDR1 and CDR2: SGHVS and FQNEAQ. The V and J ends lost 3 bases and 5 bases respectively, with 11 bases between them. The CDR3 DNA reads TGTGCCAGCAGCTTTATGACAGGAAACAATGAGCAGTTCTTC. This translates into CASSFMTGNNEQFF.

A note on this clone: One end of the junction is discordant with germline, which a read error may explain. J is TRBJ2-4 and V is TRBV19; possibly TRBD1 for D (7 bases). The length of the CDR3 is 19 residues. Looked up from germline, CDR1 is LNHDA and CDR2 is SQIVND (reference sequence). CDR3 protein: CASSLELRRGALAKNIQYF. CDR3 in DNA: TGTGCCAGTAGTCTAGAGCTCCGCAGGGGGGCCCTAGCCAAAAACATTCAGTACTTC.

This CDR3 reads CASSPGLEETQYF. The DNA for the CDR3 is TGTGCCAGCTCACCAGGTTTAGAAGAGACCCAGTACTTC. This chain joins TRBV18 and TRBJ2-5; D call uncertain. CDR1 and CDR2 (germline): KGHSH, LQKENI. The length of the CDR3 is 13 residues. The ends were cut back, 2 bases at V and 3 bases at J, with 7 bases in the middle.

This sequence joins TRBV28 and TRBJ1-3; a weak D match, TRBD1 (5 bases). This CDR3 is built from 14 residues. V lost 3 bases, J lost 3 bases, and 9 bases lay in between. Per germline, CDR1 MDHEN and CDR2 SYDVKM. The CDR3 reads CASSFGGGGNTIYF. The CDR3, as DNA: TGTGCCAGCAGTTTTGGGGGGGGTGGAAACACCATATATTTT. The entire variable domain, with the rest obtained from reference TRBV28 and TRBJ1-3, is as follows: DVKVTQSSRYLVKRTGEKVFLECVQDMDHENMFWYRQDPGLGLRLIYFSYDVKMKEKGDIPEGYSVSREKKERFSLILESASTNQTSMYLCASSFGGGGNTIYFGEGSWLTVV.

The chain combines TRBV5-5 with TRBJ2-6; D remains unclear. Germline lookup yields CDR1 SGHKS and CDR2 YYEKEE (reference sequence). The length of the CDR3 is 15 residues. Deletions cut 0 bases from V and 0 bases from J, with 4 bases between. The CDR3 bases are TGTGCCAGCAGCTTGGGATCCTCTGGGGCCAACGTCCTGACTTTC. Protein sequence: CASSLGSSGANVLTF.

This chain joins TRBV6-4 and TRBJ2-7; 8 positions match TRBD2. Germline values: CDR1 MRHNA, CDR2 SNTAGT. This CDR3 region has 14 residues. The V gene end was trimmed by 7 bases and the J gene end by 3 bases; junction bases not matched to a gene: 8. CDR3 sequence reads: CASTPGLENYEQYF. For the CDR3, the DNA is TGTGCCAGCACCCCGGGACTAGAAAACTACGAGCAGTACTTC.

This clone showed up just once. The chain joins TRBV6-1 to TRBJ2-1; D gene uncertain. This CDR3 is built from 12 residues. Germline CDR1 and CDR2: MNHNS and SASEGT. V was cut by 8 bases and J by 6 bases, with 11 bases left in between. DNA for the CDR3: TGTGCCAGCCTATTTGACGGCAATGAGCAGTTCTTC. As protein: CASLFDGNEQFF.

The sample holds one count of this clone. This chain links TRBV30 with TRBJ2-3, with D possibly matching TRBD2 (5 bases). Germline V gene sequence: CDR1 GTSNPN, CDR2 SVGIG (reference sequence). The CDR3 runs to 15 residues. The V end was cut by 0 bases, the J end by 0 bases, with 10 bases between. DNA for the CDR3: TGTGCCTGGAGTGTCCGGGGTTATAGCACAGATACGCAGTATTTT. Amino acids: CAWSVRGYSTDTQYF.

This chain uses TRBV18 with TRBJ2-2, with D maybe TRBD1 (5 bases). V lost 1 base and J lost 4, with 13 bases in between. The CDR3 is 16 amino acids. Germline CDR1 is KGHSH and CDR2 is LQKENI. As DNA, the CDR3 is TGTGCCAGCTCACCACAGGCGCAGGGCTTCACCGGGGAGCTGTTTTTT. This codes for CASSPQAQGFTGELFF.

CDR3 nucleotide sequence: TGTGCCAGCAGCGTAGACCCCCGGGCGGGGGTGGGCACTGAAGCTTTCTTT. This encodes CASSVDPRAGVGTEAFF. The J gene is TRBJ1-1, the V gene TRBV9; possibly TRBD1 for D (5 bases). V was cut by 0 bases and J by 4 bases, with 19 bases left in between. CDR3 size: 17 residues. Germline CDR1 and CDR2: SGDLS and YYNGEE.

In its sample, this clone was seen a few times. The chain joins TRBV28 to TRBJ1-2, with D possibly being TRBD1 (5 bases). V lost 2 bases and J lost 0, with 7 bases in between. Germline CDR1 MDHEN, CDR2 SYDVKM. CDR3 size: 14 residues. CDR3 amino acids: CASSLGRANYGYTF. The CDR3 DNA reads as TGTGCCAGCAGTTTAGGCAGGGCTAACTATGGCTACACCTTC.

This chain connects TRBV7-2 to TRBJ2-1; 8 nucleotides line up with TRBD2. The CDR3 extends over 16 amino acids. Germline values: CDR1 SGHTA, CDR2 FQGNSA. The trim removed 4 bases at V and 9 bases at J, leaving 14 bases unmatched. The CDR3: CASSSQPGLEGREQFF. CDR3 sequence (DNA): TGTGCCAGCAGCTCGCAACCGGGACTAGAGGGGCGTGAGCAGTTCTTC.

This chain connects TRBV5-1 to TRBJ2-2, with 15 bases identical to TRBD2. The CDR3 is 17 amino acids. V gave up 4 bases and J gave up 5 bases; unmatched junction bases: 6. Germline-derived CDR1 and CDR2 are SGHRS and YFSETQ. The CDR3 coding sequence is TGCGCCAGCAGCCTCTCCGGACTAGCGGGGGGGACCGGGGAGCTGTTTTTT. It specifies CASSLSGLAGGTGELFF.

The rearrangement uses TRBV7-8 and TRBJ1-5; D call uncertain. The V gene's germline CDR1 is SGHVS and CDR2 FQNEAQ. Deletions cut 1 base from V and 2 bases from J, with 12 bases between. The CDR3 covers 16 residues. CDR3 nucleotide sequence: TGTGCCAGCAGCTTAGGGCGGGGTCGGGGCAATCAGCCCCAGCATTTT. It encodes CASSLGRGRGNQPQHF. The entire variable domain, with the rest obtained from reference TRBV7-8 and TRBJ1-5, is as follows: GAGVSQSPRYKVAKRGQDVALRCDPISGHVSLFWYQQALGQGPEFLTYFQNEAQLDKSGLPSDRFFAERPEGSVSTLKIQRTQQEDSAVYLCASSLGRGRGNQPQHFGDGTRLSIL.

This clone is a singleton in its sample. This chain connects TRBV7-9 to TRBJ2-1, with TRBD2 matching 8 bases. The CDR3 is made up of 15 amino acids. Germline lookup yields CDR1 SEHNR and CDR2 FQNEAQ (reference sequence). The trim removed 2 bases at V and 7 bases at J, leaving 7 bases unmatched. CDR3 sequence reads: CASSLRAGVRNEQFF. In nucleotides, the CDR3 is TGTGCCAGCAGCTTACGAGCGGGAGTTCGAAATGAGCAGTTCTTC.

The J gene is TRBJ2-7, the V gene TRBV5-4; D is unclear. This CDR3 region has 13 residues. The germline gives CDR1 SGHNT, CDR2 YYREEE (reference sequence). V dropped 2 bases and J dropped 2 bases, with 8 bases sitting between them. In nucleotides, the CDR3 is TGTGCCAGCAGCTTTAACCCGACCTACGAGCAGTACTTC. It yields the protein CASSFNPTYEQYF.

The chain combines TRBV28 with TRBJ2-5; D is perhaps TRBD1 (6 bases). The end of the DNA fits TRBJ2-7 better, so the J call may be wrong. CDR3 size: 13 residues. Germline V gene lookup returns CDR1 MDHEN and CDR2 SYDVKM. The CDR3 is CASSTGRIDEQYF. CDR3 DNA: TGTGCCAGCAGTACAGGGAGAATCGACGAGCAGTACTTC.

The chain carries TRBV6-5 and TRBJ1-6; 7 nucleotides line up with TRBD1. Germline CDR1 and CDR2: MNHEY and SVGAGI. Trimming cost V 4 bases and J 7 bases; bases outside gene matches: 4. The CDR3 runs to 14 residues. The CDR3 DNA follows: TGTGCCAGCAGTTTTCGGGACAGAAATTCACCCCTCCACTTT. It is translated as CASSFRDRNSPLHF.